A selection of T cell receptor beta chains follows, all from one sample in a study of patients and donors after allogeneic stem cell transplantation. TCRdb reanalysed the RT-PCR reads using MiXCR and keeps one entry per CDR3 protein. The sample has approximately 150,000 distinct CDR3 sequences; about a third are singletons. Material for sequencing was blood, either unsorted or a sorted T cell fraction (not recorded which). The receptors stem from a human donor who was either an allogeneic HSCT recipient or a stem cell or donor lymphocyte infusion donor (not recorded which). It is not recorded whose cells these are; they may come from a transplant donor. CDR3s include the opening cysteine and the closing phenylalanine or tryptophan. The order of the fields is V gene, J gene, clone size, D gene, CDR3 protein, CDR3 DNA. A D gene is named only where the DNA matches it firmly. Clone sizes are given selectively: once, few, many, or a class where the clone is expanded.

V gene: TRBV12-3/TRBV12-4
J gene: TRBJ1-3
clone size: few
D gene: -
CDR3 protein: CASSLEGSGNTIYF
CDR3 DNA: TGTGCCAGCAGTTTGGAGGGCTCTGGAAACACCATATATTTT

V gene: TRBV15
J gene: TRBJ1-2
clone size: -
D gene: TRBD1
CDR3 protein: CATSRGTGRFGYTF
CDR3 DNA: TGTGCCACCAGCAGGGGGACAGGGCGTTTCGGCTACACCTTC

V gene: TRBV5-1
J gene: TRBJ1-5
clone size: few
D gene: -
CDR3 protein: CASSLEGTYNQPQHF
CDR3 DNA: TGCGCCAGCAGCTTGGAGGGGACCTATAATCAGCCCCAGCATTTT

V gene: TRBV12-3/TRBV12-4
J gene: TRBJ2-2
clone size: -
D gene: -
CDR3 protein: CASTTEGAGELFF
CDR3 DNA: TGTGCCAGCACCACTGAGGGGGCCGGGGAGCTGTTTTTT

V gene: TRBV7-2
J gene: TRBJ1-2
clone size: -
D gene: -
CDR3 protein: CASSLDGTVNYGYTF
CDR3 DNA: TGTGCCAGCAGCTTAGATGGGACTGTCAACTATGGCTACACCTTC

V gene: TRBV10-3
J gene: TRBJ1-1
clone size: -
D gene: TRBD1
CDR3 protein: CAISFNRGSTEAFF
CDR3 DNA: TGTGCCATCAGTTTTAACAGGGGGAGCACTGAAGCTTTCTTT

V gene: TRBV12-3/TRBV12-4
J gene: TRBJ2-3
clone size: many
D gene: -
CDR3 protein: CASSGLFASTDTQYF
CDR3 DNA: TGTGCCAGCAGTGGACTATTTGCTAGCACAGATACGCAGTATTTT

V gene: TRBV28
J gene: TRBJ1-5
clone size: -
D gene: TRBD1
CDR3 protein: CASSLMDRPTYVQHF
CDR3 DNA: TGTGCCAGCAGTTTAATGGACAGGCCCACTTACGTCCAGCATTTT

V gene: TRBV12-3/TRBV12-4
J gene: TRBJ1-2
clone size: -
D gene: TRBD1
CDR3 protein: CASRGTVGSTNYGYTF
CDR3 DNA: TGTGCCAGCAGAGGGACAGTCGGCTCTACTAACTATGGCTACACCTTC

V gene: TRBV27
J gene: TRBJ1-6
clone size: many
D gene: -
CDR3 protein: CASSLSGSYNSPLHF
CDR3 DNA: TGTGCCAGCAGTTTATCAGGGTCCTATAATTCACCCCTCCACTTT

V gene: TRBV7-9
J gene: TRBJ1-2
clone size: many
D gene: -
CDR3 protein: CASSLTGNNGYTF
CDR3 DNA: TGTGCCAGCAGCCTCACAGGGAATAATGGCTACACCTTC

V gene: TRBV9
J gene: TRBJ1-2
clone size: -
D gene: TRBD1
CDR3 protein: CASRPTGYNDYGYTF
CDR3 DNA: TGTGCCAGCAGACCGACAGGGTATAACGACTATGGCTACACCTTC

V gene: TRBV12-3/TRBV12-4
J gene: TRBJ1-1
clone size: -
D gene: -
CDR3 protein: CAIKTGGVTEAFF
CDR3 DNA: TGTGCCATCAAAACGGGGGGGGTCACTGAAGCTTTCTTT

V gene: TRBV20-1
J gene: TRBJ1-1
clone size: few
D gene: TRBD1
CDR3 protein: CSADHRGEAFF
CDR3 DNA: TGCAGTGCTGACCACAGGGGTGAAGCTTTCTTT

V gene: TRBV20-1
J gene: TRBJ2-1
clone size: -
D gene: TRBD2
CDR3 protein: CSARARGDYTYNEQFF
CDR3 DNA: TGCAGTGCTAGAGCCCGGGGGGACTACACCTACAATGAGCAGTTCTTC

V gene: TRBV12-3/TRBV12-4
J gene: TRBJ1-3
clone size: -
D gene: -
CDR3 protein: CASSFDSPGNTIYF
CDR3 DNA: TGTGCCAGCAGTTTCGACAGTCCTGGAAACACCATATATTTT

V gene: TRBV21-1
J gene: TRBJ1-2
clone size: -
D gene: -
CDR3 protein: CASSTGLLGGYTF
CDR3 DNA: TGTGCCAGCAGCACGGGCCTCCTGGGAGGCTACACCTTC

V gene: TRBV6-5
J gene: TRBJ2-7
clone size: -
D gene: TRBD2
CDR3 protein: CASSPSGGPYEQYF
CDR3 DNA: TGTGCCAGCAGTCCTAGCGGGGGGCCCTACGAGCAGTACTTC

V gene: TRBV7-2
J gene: TRBJ1-2
clone size: -
D gene: -
CDR3 protein: CASSSDGTYGYTF
CDR3 DNA: TGTGCCAGCAGCTCAGACGGCACCTATGGCTACACCTTC

V gene: TRBV5-1
J gene: TRBJ2-6
clone size: -
D gene: -
CDR3 protein: CASSLAAGPPGANVLTF
CDR3 DNA: TGCGCCAGCAGCTTGGCCGCCGGACCCCCTGGGGCCAACGTCCTGACTTTC

V gene: TRBV3-1
J gene: TRBJ1-1
clone size: many
D gene: -
CDR3 protein: CASSPPNTEAFF
CDR3 DNA: TGTGCCAGCAGCCCTCCGAACACTGAAGCTTTCTTT

V gene: TRBV3-1
J gene: TRBJ1-2
clone size: -
D gene: -
CDR3 protein: CASSQFGREGSNYGYTF
CDR3 DNA: TGTGCCAGCAGCCAATTCGGGCGCGAGGGATCCAACTATGGCTACACCTTC

V gene: TRBV10-3
J gene: TRBJ1-1
clone size: -
D gene: -
CDR3 protein: CAISESAGMNTEAFF
CDR3 DNA: TGTGCCATCAGTGAGTCAGCGGGCATGAACACTGAAGCTTTCTTT

V gene: TRBV12-3/TRBV12-4
J gene: TRBJ1-3
clone size: few
D gene: -
CDR3 protein: CASSPGDLLSGNTIYF
CDR3 DNA: TGTGCCAGCAGTCCAGGGGACCTCCTCTCTGGAAACACCATATATTTT

V gene: TRBV6-6
J gene: TRBJ1-1
clone size: -
D gene: TRBD1
CDR3 protein: CASSPTDRASEAFF
CDR3 DNA: TGTGCCAGCAGTCCCACCGACAGGGCATCTGAAGCTTTCTTT

V gene: TRBV12-3/TRBV12-4
J gene: TRBJ2-3
clone size: -
D gene: -
CDR3 protein: CASSLGSFTDTQYF
CDR3 DNA: TGTGCCAGCAGCCTGGGTTCCTTTACAGATACGCAGTATTTT

V gene: TRBV12-3/TRBV12-4
J gene: TRBJ2-3
clone size: -
D gene: -
CDR3 protein: CASTLGGAGDTQYF
CDR3 DNA: TGTGCCAGCACCTTGGGGGGGGCCGGAGATACGCAGTATTTT

V gene: TRBV11-1
J gene: TRBJ2-7
clone size: few
D gene: -
CDR3 protein: CASSSYRDYEQYF
CDR3 DNA: TGTGCCAGCAGCTCTTACAGGGATTACGAGCAGTACTTC

V gene: TRBV20-1
J gene: TRBJ2-3
clone size: -
D gene: TRBD1
CDR3 protein: CSARDRPGTGITDTQYF
CDR3 DNA: TGCAGTGCTAGAGATCGTCCCGGGACAGGGATCACAGATACGCAGTATTTT

V gene: TRBV28
J gene: TRBJ1-3
clone size: -
D gene: TRBD1
CDR3 protein: CASNIQGTGNTIYF
CDR3 DNA: TGTGCCAGCAATATACAGGGGACTGGAAACACCATATATTTT

V gene: TRBV12-3/TRBV12-4
J gene: TRBJ1-2
clone size: few
D gene: -
CDR3 protein: CASSSGGGLNYGYTF
CDR3 DNA: TGTGCCAGCAGTTCGGGCGGGGGGCTAAACTATGGCTACACCTTC

V gene: TRBV28
J gene: TRBJ1-1
clone size: few
D gene: -
CDR3 protein: CASRPEPIGTEAFF
CDR3 DNA: TGTGCCAGCAGACCCGAGCCAATAGGCACTGAAGCTTTCTTT

V gene: TRBV12-3/TRBV12-4
J gene: TRBJ2-4
clone size: few
D gene: -
CDR3 protein: CASSLNGRNIQYF
CDR3 DNA: TGTGCCAGCAGTTTAAACGGGCGAAACATTCAGTACTTC